This T cell receptor beta chain was sequenced during a study of blood T cell repertoires in COVID-19. Germline assignment: CDR1 SGHTS and CDR2 YDEGEE. J lost 6 bases, V lost 3 bases, and 8 bases had no gene match. This CDR3 contains 14 residues. Only in-frame clones appear in the TCRdb table, and some are missing; sequencing was by immunoSEQ multiplex PCR. The data hold around 67,000 clones, with roughly 81% observed a single time. This clone was recorded once. The sequence was collected from a human donor in a cohort sampled during active COVID-19. The rearrangement links TRBV5-8 to TRBJ2-7; 8 bases fit TRBD1. Sequencing input: peripheral blood. The CDR3 protein is CASSSGQGYLEQYF. The CDR3 nucleotides read TGTGCCAGCAGCTCAGGACAGGGATACCTCGAGCAGTACTTC.